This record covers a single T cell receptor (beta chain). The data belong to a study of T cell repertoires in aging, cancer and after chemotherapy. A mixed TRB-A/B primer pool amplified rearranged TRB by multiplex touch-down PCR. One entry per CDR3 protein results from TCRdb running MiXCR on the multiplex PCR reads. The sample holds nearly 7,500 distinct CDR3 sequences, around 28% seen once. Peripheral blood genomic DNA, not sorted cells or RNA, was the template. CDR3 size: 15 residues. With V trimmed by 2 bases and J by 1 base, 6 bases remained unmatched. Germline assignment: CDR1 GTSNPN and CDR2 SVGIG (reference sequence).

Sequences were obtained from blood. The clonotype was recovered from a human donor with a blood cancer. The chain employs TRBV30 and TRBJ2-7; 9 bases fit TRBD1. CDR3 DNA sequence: TGTGCCTGGAGTTCGGGACAGGGAGAGTCCTACGAGCAGTACTTC. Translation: CAWSSGQGESYEQYF.